This T cell receptor (beta chain) was captured by sequencing in a study of beta chain features in type 1 diabetes (dated by TCRdb to the late 2010s). In terms of the full investigation: Patients and healthy donors did not differ in mean age, gender distribution, total cell number or subset yield. Whereas all 30 or so donors provided naive and central memory subsets, regulatory and stem cell-like memory subsets were isolated from just 8 patients and about 8 healthy donors. Across all samples, about 110 million sorted cells were examined, and cell number per subset correlated strongly with RNA yield. In the study, recently diagnosed type 1 diabetes patients and matched healthy donors were compared on the TCRB repertoires of their sorted circulating CD4+ T cell subsets.

A single peripheral blood draw of approximately 100 mL on average was collected from each donor into heparinised tubes. A BD FACSAria II was used to sort naive, central memory, regulatory and stem cell-like memory CD4+ T cells with a panel that included CD45RO, CCR7, CD25, CD127, CD95 and CD27. A purity above 98% was achieved for all sorted populations. PBMCs were separated immediately by Lymphoprep density gradient centrifugation and were stained directly, without being cultured. To minimize batch effects, samples were stained and sorted in pairs, one healthy donor with one patient per experiment. The entire amount of isolated RNA was reverse transcribed using the High Capacity cDNA Reverse Transcription Kit, so the sequenced TCRB transcripts were expressed ones. Stem cell-like memory T cell samples underwent survey-depth immunoSEQ sequencing, averaging roughly 1 million total reads per sample. Sorted cells were lysed in RLT buffer and RNA was extracted with DNase-treated RNeasy Micro or Mini kits, depending on cell number. Each cell subset was processed on its own to prevent cross-contamination, while patient and healthy donor samples were processed together. The immunoSEQ multiplex PCR was used to amplify TCRB sequences from cDNA, yielding 87-bp fragments that span the CDR3 region. Sequencing of the amplicons was performed on the Illumina HiSeq platform. As for the original processing: PCR bias was computationally corrected using synthetic template baselines, reads within Hamming distance 2 were collapsed, and singletons that could not be merged were discarded. Reads were aligned against IMGT to assign V, D and J genes, CDR3 length and insertions or deletions at six rearrangement sites. Within each subset, clonotype counts were normalized to sorted cell number, after which true diversity and Gini coefficients were computed with the tcR R package. The overlap coefficient, calculated on TCRB nucleotide sequences, was used to quantify repertoire sharing. This is the immuneACCESS table as TCRdb keeps it, with only in-frame sequences that have V and J called. A part of the clones is gone; compared with another copy, unresolved V genes explain less than half, and the rest is unexplained. The DNA gave D and trimming, while V, J and clone size come from that table. This sample is represented by 70,000 to 95,000 clones; around 32% of them were singletons. The top ten hold 0.4% to 0.55% of the sample.

To note about this clone: Its antigen remains unidentified. Qualities for individual bases were not recorded, and no much larger clone is one base off.

Paper-wide results and their limitations: In all four CD4+ subsets, TCRB CDR3 length was moderately but significantly shorter in type 1 diabetes patients. Shorter templates might be favored by PCR, yet because patient and control samples were amplified and corrected together, any such skew would affect both groups equally. Patients with type 1 diabetes made fewer insertions and deleted more nucleotides at VDJ recombination sites, implying thymic rearrangement abnormalities. Naive, central memory and regulatory TCRB repertoires appeared to be more similar among patients than among healthy donors. Only small numbers of individuals were included in the HLA sub-analyses, which left unresolved whether HLA type had any influence on TCRB rearrangement. Because cDNA was sequenced instead of genomic DNA, activated cells with high expression could be over-represented, although the groups did not differ in activation or CD3 levels.

Including the terminal cysteine and phenylalanine, the CDR3 comprises 12 residues. Only the CDR3 DNA is retained, 36 bases long and in frame from the first base. CDR1 and CDR2 are drawn from the germline V gene: SGHAT, FQNNGV. V is trimmed back by 6 bases and J by 6 bases, and the junction contains 0 bases that no gene match accounts for. This clonotype originated in a woman younger than 30 in good health. The sequencing input was stem cell memory CD4+ T cells from blood. The cell subset or site label here, explained by the study, means: stem cell-like memory CD4+ T cells. The chain is encoded by TRBV11-2 joined to TRBJ2-1; 9 bases in between match TRBD1. The nucleotides are TGTGCCAGCAGGACAGGGGGCAATGAGCAGTTCTTC. It translates as CASRTGGNEQFF.